This entry concerns a single T cell receptor (beta chain). Its antigen has not been determined. Base qualities were left out, and no much larger clone turns up one base away. This record comes from a study of blood T cell repertoires in COVID-19 (dated by TCRdb to about 2020). A note on the overall study: Collaborator samples came from the United States, Italy and Spain and covered acute and convalescent phases of COVID-19. The material from the prospective study consisted of cDNA or gDNA derived from T cells, B-cell-depleted T cells, or PBMCs. Subjects who had been exposed to COVID-19, were actively infected with it, or had recovered from it provided the deeply sampled blood TCRbeta repertoires that made up the dataset. A freely available public database, intended as a resource for researchers studying the immune response to SARS-CoV-2, is where the repertoires were released. The samples were drawn from the first 160 participants of the ongoing ImmuneRACE study and from some 1,300 subjects provided by 6 global collaborators. A de-identified subject ID, COVID-19 status, age in years and sex were almost always included in the sample metadata. Where HLA class I and class II types were available, the types were taken from metadata supplied by the sample provider, not from assay-based typing. What the research found in general, with its limitations: The amount of clinical and demographic metadata varied by source and participant and was provided uncurated.

Cut back by 3 bases and 2 bases, the V and J ends lie 10 bases apart. CDR1 and CDR2 are drawn from the germline V gene: SGHRS, YFSETQ. There are 14 amino acids in the CDR3, from cysteine to phenylalanine inclusive. This entry keeps only the CDR3 DNA: 42 bases, framed from base 1. Whole blood was collected in K2EDTA tubes by collaborating institutions according to the institutions' own protocols. For TCRbeta analysis, collaborators shipped samples in one of three forms: frozen whole blood, isolated PBMCs, or DNA extracted from either of those sample types. TCRbeta CDR3 regions were amplified from genomic DNA using the immunoSEQ Assay, a bias-controlled multiplex PCR. From the authors' description of their analysis: Within the assay, amplification of reference gene primers was used to estimate how many nucleated cells each sample contained. Sequence reads were collapsed and filtered to measure the absolute abundance of every unique TCRbeta CDR3 rearrangement. For each sample, productive Simpson clonality was calculated as the square root of Simpson's diversity index across productive rearrangements. The table was pulled from immuneACCESS by TCRdb, which kept in-frame rearrangements only. Such tables lose some clones; where checked, under half of the loss comes from unresolved V genes, and the rest has no known cause. The DNA was the basis for D and trimming; V, J and clone size are from that table. Here the sample has around 80,000 clones; roughly 86% occur a single time. More than 9% of the sample lies in the top ten.

The sequence joins TRBV5-1 to TRBJ2-3; TRBD2 could be the D gene, as 5 bases match. The origin of this receptor is a man in his 60s with acute or convalescent COVID-19. Specimen: peripheral blood. The sequence in DNA is TGCGCCAGCAGCTCCGGGGAGCCCACAGATACGCAGTATTTT. This gives the protein CASSSGEPTDTQYF.